The 17 T cell receptor beta chains below come from one sample, sequenced in a study of shared clonotypes between healthy human individuals. Using immunoSEQ multiplex PCR, the repertoire was profiled, and TCRdb retains in-frame clones only, with some absent. The sample yields hundreds of thousands of clones, roughly 70% seen once. Sequencing was done on a sample of memory CD4+ T cells sorted from blood. The subset denotes: CD45RA-negative fraction. These receptors were collected from a woman aged 25 to 39 in good health.

The chain employs TRBV7-8 and TRBJ2-1, with 10 bases matching TRBD2. The CDR3 totals 17 residues. With 5 bases clipped from V and 2 bases from J, the junction kept 9 bases outside the gene matches. CDR1 SGHVS and CDR2 FQNEAQ come from the germline V gene. In DNA form, the CDR3 reads TGTGCCAGCAGCGCTAGCCCAGGACTAGCGGCCTACAATGAGCAGTTCTTC. Amino acids: CASSASPGLAAYNEQFF.

The rearrangement joins TRBV5-4 to TRBJ2-5, with D uncertain. The V and J ends lost 2 bases and 1 base respectively, with 9 bases between them. This CDR3 comprises 14 residues. Germline assignment: CDR1 SGHNT and CDR2 YYREEE (reference sequence). CDR3 nucleotides: TGTGCCAGCAGCTTCTCCCAGACCCAAGAGACCCAGTACTTC. As protein: CASSFSQTQETQYF.

This chain connects TRBV10-1 to TRBJ2-5, with 12 bases matching TRBD2. The junction had 5 bases not matched to a gene; V was cut back by 5 bases and J by 4 bases. Germline V CDR1 and CDR2: WNHNN, SYGVQD (reference sequence). CDR3 length: 15 residues. In DNA, the CDR3 is TGCGCCAGCAGTCGACTAGCGGGAGAAAGAGAGACCCAGTACTTC. Its protein product is CASSRLAGERETQYF.

The rearrangement uses TRBV2 and TRBJ2-5, with 7 positions matching TRBD2. CDR3 length: 13 residues. J lost 4 bases, V lost 8 bases, and 7 bases had no gene match. Germline CDR1 is SNHLY and CDR2 is FYNNEI. CDR3 DNA sequence: TGTGCCAGCGGGGACTACGAAGGAGAGACCCAGTACTTC. Translation: CASGDYEGETQYF.

In its sample, this clone was seen a few times. This chain joins TRBV29-1 and TRBJ1-1; D remains unclear. The CDR3 runs to 13 residues. With 2 bases removed from V and 1 base from J, the gap between germline ends came to 8 bases. Looked up from germline, CDR1 is SQVTM and CDR2 is ANQGSEA. The CDR3 DNA reads TGCAGCGTTGAACGCGGCTGGAACACTGAAGCTTTCTTT. Translation: CSVERGWNTEAFF.

This clone occurred many times. The rearrangement uses TRBV29-1 and TRBJ2-2; D uncertain. The germline V gene encodes CDR1 SQVTM and CDR2 ANQGSEA. The CDR3 runs 14 residues. V shed 4 bases and J shed 0 bases, with 9 bases lying between them. The CDR3 region has the DNA TGCAGCGTTGCCCACACAACGAACACCGGGGAGCTGTTTTTT. It specifies CSVAHTTNTGELFF.

The count of this clone is one. This chain connects TRBV28 to TRBJ1-2; maybe TRBD1 (6 bases). The CDR3 covers 15 residues. In germline, CDR1 is MDHEN, CDR2 SYDVKM. With 2 bases removed from V and 1 base from J, the gap between germline ends came to 11 bases. This CDR3 is CASSLPQGHNYGYTF. For the CDR3, the DNA is TGTGCCAGCAGTTTACCACAGGGTCATAACTATGGCTACACCTTC.

The chain carries TRBV19 and TRBJ2-2; no definite D call. The germline gives CDR1 LNHDA, CDR2 SQIVND (reference sequence). Trimming shortened V by 9 bases and J by 1 base, and 24 bases separated the two germline ends. The CDR3 has 18 residues. The CDR3, as DNA: TGTGCCAGAACAGATAACTGGGATCAAACTATGAACACCGGGGAGCTGTTTTTT. It codes for CARTDNWDQTMNTGELFF.

This clone turned up a few times. The chain carries TRBV28 and TRBJ2-7; weak D call: TRBD2 (6 bases). Deletions cut 7 bases from V and 5 bases from J, with 12 bases between. CDR1 is MDHEN, CDR2 SYDVKM, per germline. There are 12 residues in the CDR3. The CDR3 nucleotides are TGTGCCAGCATCGGAGGGAACGACGAGCAGTACTTC. Amino acid sequence: CASIGGNDEQYF.

This clone was seen once. The chain couples TRBV27 to TRBJ1-4; D is uncertain. Germline CDR1 MNHEY, CDR2 SMNVEV (reference sequence). The V gene lost 8 bases and the J gene lost 0 bases, with 10 bases spanning the gap. The CDR3 totals 14 residues. DNA of the CDR3: TGTGCCAGCCGTACCCTCGCAACTAATGAAAAACTGTTTTTT. Translation: CASRTLATNEKLFF.

V and J are TRBV10-3 and TRBJ2-7; possibly TRBD1 or TRBD2 for D (5 bases each). Germline V lookup: CDR1 ENHRY, CDR2 SYGVKD. The CDR3 has 11 residues. The germline V and J ends were trimmed by 11 bases and 2 bases, with 10 bases remaining between them. CDR3 in DNA: TGTGCCGTCCAGGGAGCCTACGAGCAGTACTTC. Protein: CAVQGAYEQYF.

V and J are TRBV7-2 and TRBJ1-5; perhaps TRBD1 as D (6 bases). CDR1 and CDR2 from the germline V gene are SGHTA and FQGNSA. There are 13 residues in the CDR3. Trimming removed 1 base at V and 7 bases at J, with 8 bases between. CDR3 residues: CASSLDTGQPQHF. The CDR3 DNA sequence: TGTGCCAGCAGCTTAGATACAGGGCAGCCCCAGCATTTT.

This clone was found a few times. The chain recombines TRBV19 with TRBJ2-7, with a possible D match to TRBD2 (6 bases). CDR3 length equals 13 residues. Trimming took 7 bases from V and 2 from J, leaving 12 bases between them. Germline V lookup: CDR1 LNHDA, CDR2 SQIVND (reference sequence). Written as DNA, the CDR3 is TGTGCCAGTACTGGGACTGGGACCTACGAGCAGTACTTC. Translated, it gives CASTGTGTYEQYF.

For this clone: A much larger clone lies one base from this, so it may be a read error. This sample includes further DNA sequences coding for the same CDR3. The chain joins TRBV6-1 to TRBJ2-1; D remains ambiguous. CDR1 and CDR2 from the germline V gene are MNHNS and SASEGT. V lost 6 bases and J lost 5, with 5 bases in between. CDR3 length equals 11 residues. CDR3 nucleotide sequence: TGTGCCAGCAGCCGTAACAATGAGCAGTTCTTC. It codes for CASSRNNEQFF.

This chain uses TRBV5-1 with TRBJ2-7; 8 nucleotides line up with TRBD1. Trimming took 4 bases from V and 7 from J; bases not matched to a gene: 19. This CDR3 contains 17 residues. CDR1 is SGHRS, CDR2 YFSETQ, per germline. CDR3 coding DNA: TGCGCCAGCAGCCGAAAAGCCGGAGACAGGGGATTATGGGAGCAGTACTTC. This translates into CASSRKAGDRGLWEQYF.

The chain links TRBV11-3 to TRBJ2-2, with TRBD2 identical over 7 bases. Germline V gives CDR1 SGHNT, CDR2 YENEEA. V lost 1 base, J lost 1 base, and 9 bases stayed unmatched. The CDR3 extends over 18 amino acids. The DNA of the CDR3 is TGTGCCAGCAGCTTAGTCGGGTGGCCTAGCGGGAACACCGGGGAGCTGTTTTTT. This encodes CASSLVGWPSGNTGELFF.

The chain couples TRBV19 to TRBJ1-1; D is perhaps TRBD1 (6 bases). This CDR3 contains 19 residues. The germline V gene has CDR1 LNHDA and CDR2 SQIVND (reference sequence). Trimming left V 0 bases short and J 4 bases short, with 24 bases between. CDR3 DNA sequence: TGTGCCAGTAGTATAGACCTCTCCCCAGGGGCCGCTCGTTCCACTGAAGCTTTCTTT. It encodes CASSIDLSPGAARSTEAFF. Combining the CDR3 with reference TRBV19 and TRBJ1-1 gives the whole variable domain DGGITQSPKYLFRKEGQNVTLSCEQNLNHDAMYWYRQDPGQGLRLIYYSQIVNDFQKGDIAEGYSVSREKKESFPLTVTSAQKNPTAFYLCASSIDLSPGAARSTEAFFGQGTRLTVV.